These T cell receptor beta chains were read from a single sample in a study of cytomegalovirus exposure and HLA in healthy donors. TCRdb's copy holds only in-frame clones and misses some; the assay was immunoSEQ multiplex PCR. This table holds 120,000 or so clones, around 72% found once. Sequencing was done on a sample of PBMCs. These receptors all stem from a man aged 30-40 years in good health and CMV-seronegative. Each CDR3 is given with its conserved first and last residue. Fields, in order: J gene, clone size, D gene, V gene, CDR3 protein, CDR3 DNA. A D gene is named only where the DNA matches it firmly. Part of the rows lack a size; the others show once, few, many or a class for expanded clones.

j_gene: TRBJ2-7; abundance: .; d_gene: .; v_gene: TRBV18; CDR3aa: CASSPPSSISYEQYF; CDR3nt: TGTGCCAGCTCACCACCGAGCTCTATTTCCTACGAGCAGTACTTC
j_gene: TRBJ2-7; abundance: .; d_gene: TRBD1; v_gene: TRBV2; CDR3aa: CASSEMGTGLYEQYF; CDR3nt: TGTGCCAGCAGTGAAATGGGGACAGGGTTATACGAGCAGTACTTC
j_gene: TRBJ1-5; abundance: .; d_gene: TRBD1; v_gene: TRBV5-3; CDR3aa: CARSLPGQASNQPQHF; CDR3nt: TGTGCCAGAAGCTTACCGGGACAGGCGAGCAATCAGCCCCAGCATTTT
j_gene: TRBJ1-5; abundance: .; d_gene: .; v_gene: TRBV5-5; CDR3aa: CASGPDSTYSNQPQHF; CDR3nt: TGTGCCAGCGGACCGGACAGCACCTATAGCAATCAGCCCCAGCATTTT
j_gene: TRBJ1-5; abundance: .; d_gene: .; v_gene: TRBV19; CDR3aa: CASTPLRGNQPQHF; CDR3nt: TGTGCCAGTACCCCCTTGCGGGGAAATCAGCCCCAGCATTTT
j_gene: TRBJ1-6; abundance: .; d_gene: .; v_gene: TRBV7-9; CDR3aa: CSSSTSDGSSYNSPLHF; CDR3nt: TGTTCCAGCAGCACCTCGGACGGGAGCTCCTATAATTCACCCCTCCACTTT
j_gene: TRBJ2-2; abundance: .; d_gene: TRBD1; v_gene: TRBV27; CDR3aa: CASSFKAWYGTGELVGELFF; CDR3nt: TGTGCCAGCAGTTTCAAAGCATGGTACGGGACAGGGGAATTGGTCGGGGAGCTGTTTTTT
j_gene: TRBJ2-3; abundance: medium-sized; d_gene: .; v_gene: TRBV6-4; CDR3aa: CASSDSSNPNTQYF; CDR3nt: TGTGCCAGCAGTGACTCAAGCAATCCAAATACGCAGTATTTT
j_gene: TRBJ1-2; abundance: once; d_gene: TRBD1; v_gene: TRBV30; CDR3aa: CAWSPPPTGIWTYGYTF; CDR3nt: TGTGCCTGGAGCCCGCCTCCGACAGGGATTTGGACTTATGGCTACACCTTC
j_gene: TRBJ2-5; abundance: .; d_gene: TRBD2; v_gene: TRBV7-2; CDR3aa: CASSLERGGTETQYF; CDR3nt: TGTGCCAGCAGCTTAGAACGCGGGGGGACAGAGACCCAGTACTTC
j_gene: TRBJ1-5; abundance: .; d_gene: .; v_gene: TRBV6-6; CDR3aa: CASSYLGAGQPQHF; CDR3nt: TGTGCCAGCAGTTACTTGGGGGCTGGGCAGCCCCAGCATTTT
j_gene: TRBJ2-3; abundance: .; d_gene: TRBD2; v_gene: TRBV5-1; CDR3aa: CASNQGGGSTDTQYF; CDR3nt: TGCGCCAGCAATCAGGGCGGGGGTAGCACAGATACGCAGTATTTT
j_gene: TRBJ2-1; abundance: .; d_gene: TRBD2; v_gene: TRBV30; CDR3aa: CAWSPKGSGGVQFF; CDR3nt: TGTGCCTGGAGTCCAAAGGGTAGCGGGGGGGTTCAGTTCTTC
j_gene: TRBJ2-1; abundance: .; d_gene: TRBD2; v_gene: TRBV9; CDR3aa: CASSVGGGAYNEQFF; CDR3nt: TGTGCCAGCAGCGTAGGCGGGGGGGCCTACAATGAGCAGTTCTTC
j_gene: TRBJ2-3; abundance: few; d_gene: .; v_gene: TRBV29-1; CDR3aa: CSVAARFTDTQYF; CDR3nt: TGCAGCGTGGCGGCGCGCTTCACAGATACGCAGTATTTT
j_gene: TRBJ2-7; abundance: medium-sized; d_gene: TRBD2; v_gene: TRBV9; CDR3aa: CASSVGGGGPSYEQYF; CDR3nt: TGTGCCAGCAGCGTAGGGGGCGGGGGACCCTCCTACGAGCAGTACTTC
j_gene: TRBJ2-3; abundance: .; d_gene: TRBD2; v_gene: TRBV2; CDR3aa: CASSARGDTDTQYF; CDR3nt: TGTGCCAGCAGTGCTCGGGGGGACACAGATACGCAGTATTTT
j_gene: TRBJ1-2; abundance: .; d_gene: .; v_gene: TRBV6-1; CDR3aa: CASSEGAHYGYTF; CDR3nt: TGTGCCAGCAGTGAGGGGGCCCACTATGGCTACACCTTC
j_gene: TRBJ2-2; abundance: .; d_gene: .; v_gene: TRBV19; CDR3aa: CASRDSGATGELFF; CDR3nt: TGTGCCAGTAGAGATAGTGGGGCAACCGGGGAGCTGTTTTTT
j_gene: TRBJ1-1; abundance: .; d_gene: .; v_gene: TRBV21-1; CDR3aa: CASSKVPPTGRNTEAFF; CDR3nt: TGTGCCAGCAGCAAAGTCCCTCCGACAGGCAGGAACACTGAAGCTTTCTTT